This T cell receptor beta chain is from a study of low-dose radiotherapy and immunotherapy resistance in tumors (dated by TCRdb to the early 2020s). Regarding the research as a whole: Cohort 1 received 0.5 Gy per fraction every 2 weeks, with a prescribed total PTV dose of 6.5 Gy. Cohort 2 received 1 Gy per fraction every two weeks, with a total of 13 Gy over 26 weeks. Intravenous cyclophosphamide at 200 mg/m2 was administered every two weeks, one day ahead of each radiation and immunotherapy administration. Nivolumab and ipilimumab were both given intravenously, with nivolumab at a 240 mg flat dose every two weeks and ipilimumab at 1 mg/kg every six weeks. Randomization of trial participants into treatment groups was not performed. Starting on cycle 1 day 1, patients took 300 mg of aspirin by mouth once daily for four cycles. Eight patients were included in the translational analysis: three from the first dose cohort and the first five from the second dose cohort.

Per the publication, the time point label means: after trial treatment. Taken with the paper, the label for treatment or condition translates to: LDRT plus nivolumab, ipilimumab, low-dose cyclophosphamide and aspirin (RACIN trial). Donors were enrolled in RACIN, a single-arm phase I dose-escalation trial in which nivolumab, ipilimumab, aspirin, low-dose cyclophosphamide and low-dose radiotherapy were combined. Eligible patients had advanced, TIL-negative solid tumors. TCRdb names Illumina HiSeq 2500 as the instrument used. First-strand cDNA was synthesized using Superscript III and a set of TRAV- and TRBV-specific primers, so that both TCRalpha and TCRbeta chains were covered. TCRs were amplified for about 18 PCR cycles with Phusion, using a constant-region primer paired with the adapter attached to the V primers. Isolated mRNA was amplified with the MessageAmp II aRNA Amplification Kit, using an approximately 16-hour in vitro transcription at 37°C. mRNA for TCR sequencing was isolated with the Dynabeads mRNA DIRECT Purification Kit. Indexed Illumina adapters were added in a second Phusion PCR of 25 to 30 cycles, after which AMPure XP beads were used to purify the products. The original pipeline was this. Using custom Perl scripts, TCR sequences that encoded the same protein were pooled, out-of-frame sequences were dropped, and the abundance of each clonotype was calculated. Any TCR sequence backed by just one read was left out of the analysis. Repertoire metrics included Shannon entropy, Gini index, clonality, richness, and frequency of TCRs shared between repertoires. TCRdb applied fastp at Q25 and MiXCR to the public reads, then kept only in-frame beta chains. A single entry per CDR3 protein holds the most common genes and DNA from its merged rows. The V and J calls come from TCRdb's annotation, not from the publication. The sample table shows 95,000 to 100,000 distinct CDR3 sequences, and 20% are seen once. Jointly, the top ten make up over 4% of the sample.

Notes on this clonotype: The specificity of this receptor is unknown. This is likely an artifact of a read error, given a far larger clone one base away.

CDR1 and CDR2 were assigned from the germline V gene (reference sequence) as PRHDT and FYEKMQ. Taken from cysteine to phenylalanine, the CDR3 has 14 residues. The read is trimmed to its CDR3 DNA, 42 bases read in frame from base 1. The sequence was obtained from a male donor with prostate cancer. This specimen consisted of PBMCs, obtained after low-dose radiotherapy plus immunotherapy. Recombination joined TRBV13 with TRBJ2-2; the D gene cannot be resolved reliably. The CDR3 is CVSSFTSGTGELFF. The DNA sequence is TGTGTCAGCAGCTTTACCTCTGGGACCGGGGAGCTGTTTTTT.